This T cell receptor (beta chain) was documented in a study of blood T cell repertoires in COVID-19. For the study at large: Material from acute and convalescent COVID-19 was sourced from the United States, Italy and Spain.

The CDR3 totals 14 residues. Trimming stripped 5 bases from V and 5 bases from J, with 12 bases between. CDR1 and CDR2 from the germline V gene are SGHNT and YENEEA. Clones were read by immunoSEQ multiplex PCR, and TCRdb kept only the in-frame ones, dropping some. The sample shows fewer than 250,000 clones, around 85% of them seen only once. This receptor was obtained from a man aged 40-49 years with acute or convalescent COVID-19. The V gene is TRBV11-3, the J gene TRBJ2-2; perhaps TRBD2 as D (6 bases). The sample comprised peripheral blood. The CDR3 is CASSHGGITGELFF. The DNA for the CDR3 is TGTGCCAGCAGCCACGGGGGTATTACCGGGGAGCTGTTTTTT.